The 11 T cell receptor beta chains below come from one sample, sequenced in a study of cytomegalovirus exposure and HLA in healthy donors. The PCR made use of 60 Vbeta and 13 Jbeta primers. The method was immunoSEQ multiplex PCR; TCRdb's version includes in-frame clones alone and lacks a portion of them. The sample lists about 67,000 clones; roughly two thirds were seen once. Source material: PBMCs. All receptors derive from a woman under 40 in good health and CMV-seronegative.

V and J are TRBV5-4 and TRBJ2-2; TRBD1 might be the D (6 bases). The V gene's germline CDR1 is SGHNT and CDR2 YYREEE (reference sequence). V was clipped by 7 bases and J by 1 base, with 14 bases between them. The CDR3 extends over 15 amino acids. The CDR3 sequence: CASASGTWNTGELFF. The CDR3 coding sequence is TGTGCCAGCGCCTCCGGGACATGGAACACCGGGGAGCTGTTTTTT.

The chain joins TRBV7-2 to TRBJ1-6; 9 nucleotides match TRBD1. V lost 2 bases and J lost 12; bases outside the gene matches: 2. CDR3 length: 13 residues. Germline-derived CDR1 and CDR2 are SGHTA and FQGNSA. The chain's CDR3 is CASSLRQGVPLHF. CDR3 sequence (DNA): TGTGCCAGCAGCTTAAGACAGGGGGTACCCCTCCACTTT.

The V call is TRBV7-6, the J call TRBJ2-2, with D possibly being TRBD1 (5 bases). The CDR3 runs to 15 residues. Looked up from germline, CDR1 is SGHVS and CDR2 is FNYEAQ. V dropped 2 bases and J dropped 5 bases, with 12 bases sitting between them. Here the CDR3 DNA reads TGTGCCAGCAGCTTATGGCAGGGTGAAACCGGGGAGCTGTTTTTT. Its protein is CASSLWQGETGELFF.

This chain uses TRBV5-1 with TRBJ1-1; the match to TRBD1 covers 10 bases. The trim removed 2 bases at V and 6 bases at J, leaving 4 bases unmatched. The length of the CDR3 is 14 residues. Germline assignment: CDR1 SGHRS and CDR2 YFSETQ. The CDR3 DNA sequence: TGCGCCAGCAGCTTCCAGGGACAGGGGTCTGAAGCTTTCTTT. Translating it yields CASSFQGQGSEAFF.

This chain connects TRBV10-3 to TRBJ2-1; D perhaps matches TRBD1 (9 bases). V lost 5 bases and J lost 4, with 30 bases in between. Germline assignment: CDR1 ENHRY and CDR2 SYGVKD. This CDR3 region has 20 residues. The CDR3 here is CAISSSGQGGRGGLYNEQFF. In DNA form, the CDR3 reads TGTGCCATCAGTTCGTCGGGACAGGGAGGTCGGGGGGGGCTTTACAATGAGCAGTTCTTC.

This chain joins TRBV13 and TRBJ1-2; 9 bases match TRBD1. With V trimmed by 5 bases and J by 5 bases, 12 bases remained unmatched. Germline values: CDR1 PRHDT, CDR2 FYEKMQ (reference sequence). The CDR3 is made up of 16 amino acids. This CDR3 reads CASSLRDRAFVYGYTF. Here the CDR3 DNA reads TGTGCCAGCAGCCTTAGGGACAGGGCTTTCGTTTATGGCTACACCTTC.

This clone was observed a few times. The chain joins TRBV7-2 to TRBJ2-3, with D perhaps TRBD2 (6 bases). CDR1 SGHTA and CDR2 FQGNSA come from the germline V gene. The CDR3 sequence is 15 residues long. The V end was cut by 1 base, the J end by 6 bases, with 14 bases between. The CDR3 region has the DNA TGTGCCAGCAGCTTAGTAGTCGGGGGTCTGGATACGCAGTATTTT. Its translation is CASSLVVGGLDTQYF.

This clone showed up just once. The rearrangement joins TRBV7-2 to TRBJ2-5, with 8 bases matching TRBD1. The DNA end favors TRBJ2-7, so the J call may be wrong. The CDR3 has 15 residues. CDR1 is SGHTA, CDR2 FQGNSA, per germline. The CDR3 loop reads CASSLAIQGVDEQYF. The CDR3 DNA is TGTGCCAGCAGCTTAGCGATACAGGGGGTTGACGAGCAGTACTTC.

This chain uses TRBV5-5 with TRBJ2-1; 9 bases align to TRBD2. CDR3 size: 15 residues. J was trimmed by 6 bases and V by 0 bases; bases with no gene match: 4. CDR1 and CDR2 (germline): SGHKS, YYEKEE (reference sequence). The CDR3 nucleotides are TGTGCCAGCAGCTTGGGCGGGGGGGCGGGCAATGAGCAGTTCTTC. Protein product: CASSLGGGAGNEQFF.

The CDR3 nucleotides read TGTGCCAGCAACCGAAGAGGAGATAATTCACCCCTCCACTTT. Protein product: CASNRRGDNSPLHF. The rearrangement joins TRBV7-9 to TRBJ1-6, with unresolved D. The CDR3 extends over 14 amino acids. Trimming took 7 bases from V and 5 from J, leaving 12 bases between them. The germline V gene encodes CDR1 SEHNR and CDR2 FQNEAQ (reference sequence).

The CDR3 sequence is CASSGLAGTDTQYF. The CDR3 coding sequence is TGTGCCAGCAGTGGACTAGCGGGGACAGATACGCAGTATTTT. V and J are TRBV9 and TRBJ2-3, with 12 bases matching TRBD2. Germline V gene lookup returns CDR1 SGDLS and CDR2 YYNGEE. Losses at the gene ends were 5 bases for V and 3 bases for J; bases not matched to a gene: 1. The CDR3 is made up of 14 amino acids.